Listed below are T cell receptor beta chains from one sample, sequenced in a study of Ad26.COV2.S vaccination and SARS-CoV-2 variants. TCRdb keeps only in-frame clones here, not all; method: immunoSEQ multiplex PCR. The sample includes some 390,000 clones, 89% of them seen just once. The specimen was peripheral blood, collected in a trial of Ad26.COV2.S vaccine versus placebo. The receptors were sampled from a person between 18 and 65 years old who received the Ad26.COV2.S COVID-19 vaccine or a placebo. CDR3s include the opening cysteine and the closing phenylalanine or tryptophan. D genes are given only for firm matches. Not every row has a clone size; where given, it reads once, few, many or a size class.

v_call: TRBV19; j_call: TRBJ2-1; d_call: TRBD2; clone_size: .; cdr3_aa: CASSRFGTSGRASYNEQFF; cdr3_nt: TGTGCCAGTAGTCGGTTCGGGACTAGCGGGAGAGCTTCCTACAATGAGCAGTTCTTC
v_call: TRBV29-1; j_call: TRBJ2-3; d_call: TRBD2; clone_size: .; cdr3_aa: CSVEMFRASGRQDTQYF; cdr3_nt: TGCAGCGTTGAAATGTTCCGGGCTAGCGGGAGGCAAGATACGCAGTATTTT
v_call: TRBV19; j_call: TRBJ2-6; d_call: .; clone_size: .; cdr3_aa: CASSTAYAGANVLTF; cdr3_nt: TGTGCCAGTAGTACCGCCTATGCGGGGGCCAACGTCCTGACTTTC
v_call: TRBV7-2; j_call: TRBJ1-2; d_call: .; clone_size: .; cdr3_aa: CASSSYRGYTF; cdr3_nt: TGTGCCAGCAGCTCTTACCGTGGCTACACCTTC
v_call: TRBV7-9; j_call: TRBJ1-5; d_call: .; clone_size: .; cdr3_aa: CASSPDSNQPQHF; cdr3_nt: TGTGCCAGCAGCCCTGATAGCAATCAGCCCCAGCATTTT
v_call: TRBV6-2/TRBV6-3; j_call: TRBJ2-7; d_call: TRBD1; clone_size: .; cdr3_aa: CASSRTGGSYEQYF; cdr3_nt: TGTGCCAGCAGCCGGACAGGGGGGTCCTACGAGCAGTACTTC
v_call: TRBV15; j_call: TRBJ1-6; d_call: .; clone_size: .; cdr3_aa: CATSRDGRTNSPLHF; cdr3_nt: TGTGCCACCAGCAGAGACGGCAGGACGAATTCACCCCTCCACTTT
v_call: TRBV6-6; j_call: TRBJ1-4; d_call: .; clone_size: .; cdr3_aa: CASSPGQLNEKLFF; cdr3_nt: TGTGCCAGCAGCCCGGGGCAGCTTAATGAAAAACTGTTTTTT
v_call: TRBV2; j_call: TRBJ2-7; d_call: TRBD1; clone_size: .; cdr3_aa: CASSYRGQVGYEQYF; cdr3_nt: TGTGCCAGCAGTTACAGGGGGCAAGTTGGCTACGAGCAGTACTTC
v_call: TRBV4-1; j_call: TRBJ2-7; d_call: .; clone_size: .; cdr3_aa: CASSQEGAGVYEQYF; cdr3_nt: TGCGCCAGCAGCCAAGAGGGGGCGGGGGTGTACGAGCAGTACTTC
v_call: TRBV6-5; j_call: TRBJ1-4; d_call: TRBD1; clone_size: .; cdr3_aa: CASNLDRVNEKLFF; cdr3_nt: TGTGCCAGCAACTTGGACAGGGTGAATGAAAAACTGTTTTTT
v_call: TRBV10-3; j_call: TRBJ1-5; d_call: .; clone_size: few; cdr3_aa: CAISAQGNQPQHF; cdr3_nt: TGTGCCATCAGTGCCCAGGGCAATCAGCCCCAGCATTTT
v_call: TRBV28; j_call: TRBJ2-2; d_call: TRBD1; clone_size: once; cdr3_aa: CASRTTGAGGELFF; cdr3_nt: TGTGCCAGCAGGACGACAGGGGCTGGCGGGGAGCTGTTTTTT
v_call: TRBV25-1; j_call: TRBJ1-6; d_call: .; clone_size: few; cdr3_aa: CASSDAGRGSPLHF; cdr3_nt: TGTGCCAGCAGTGACGCGGGAAGAGGGTCACCCCTCCACTTT
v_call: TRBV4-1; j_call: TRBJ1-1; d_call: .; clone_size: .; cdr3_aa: CASSQDMYRVITRRTEAFF; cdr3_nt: TGCGCCAGCAGCCAAGATATGTACAGGGTTATTACGAGGAGGACTGAAGCTTTCTTT
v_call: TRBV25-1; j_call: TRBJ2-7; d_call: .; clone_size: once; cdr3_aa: CASSMWSSYEQYF; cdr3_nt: TGTGCCAGCAGTATGTGGAGCTCCTACGAGCAGTACTTC
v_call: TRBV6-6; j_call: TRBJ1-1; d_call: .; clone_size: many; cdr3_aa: CASRAPGLEAFF; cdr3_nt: TGTGCCAGCCGAGCCCCGGGACTTGAAGCTTTCTTT
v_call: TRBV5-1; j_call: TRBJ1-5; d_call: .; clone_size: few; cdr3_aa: CASSLWQVDDQPQHF; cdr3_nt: TGCGCCAGCAGCTTGTGGCAGGTTGACGATCAGCCCCAGCATTTT
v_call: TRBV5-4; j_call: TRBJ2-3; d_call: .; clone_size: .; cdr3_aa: CASSLTEWATSTDTQYF; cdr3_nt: TGTGCCAGCAGCCTTACCGAATGGGCTACTAGCACAGATACGCAGTATTTT
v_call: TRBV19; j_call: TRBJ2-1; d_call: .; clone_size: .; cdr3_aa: CASSGVNEQFF; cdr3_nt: TGTGCCAGTAGCGGGGTCAATGAGCAGTTCTTC
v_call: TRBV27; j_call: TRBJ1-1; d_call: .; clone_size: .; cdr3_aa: CASSLRLNTEAFF; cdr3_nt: TGTGCCAGCAGTCTACGGCTGAACACTGAAGCTTTCTTT
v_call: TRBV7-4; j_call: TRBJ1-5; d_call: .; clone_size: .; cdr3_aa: CASSLEGRQPQHF; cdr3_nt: TGTGCCAGCAGCTTGGAGGGGCGTCAGCCCCAGCATTTT
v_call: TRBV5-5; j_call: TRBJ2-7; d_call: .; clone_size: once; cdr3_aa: CASSLRAEYEQYF; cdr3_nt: TGTGCCAGCAGCTTGCGGGCGGAGTACGAGCAGTACTTC
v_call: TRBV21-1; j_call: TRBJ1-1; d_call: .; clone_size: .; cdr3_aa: CASSKDRRAGGREAFF; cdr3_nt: TGTGCCAGCAGCAAAGATAGACGGGCAGGAGGACGTGAAGCTTTCTTT
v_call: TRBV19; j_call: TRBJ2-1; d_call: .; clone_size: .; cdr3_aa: CASSKVFYNEQFF; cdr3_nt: TGTGCCAGTAGTAAGGTTTTCTACAATGAGCAGTTCTTC